This T cell receptor beta chain was sequenced in a study of T cell repertoires in cytomegalovirus infection. Via MiXCR, TCRdb re-called the reads, giving one row per CDR3 protein. The table lists about 180,000 distinct CDR3 sequences, under 15% of them singletons. This clonotype occurred many times. Per the germline V gene, CDR1 is SGHTA and CDR2 is FQGNSA. With 5 bases clipped from V and 13 bases from J, the junction kept 13 bases outside the gene matches. This CDR3 has 14 residues. This chain joins TRBV7-2 and TRBJ1-2, with TRBD1 identical over 10 bases. Sample: PBMCs. The sequence derives from a human donor in good health (CMV status not recorded). Some clones in this sample may be carry-over from other donors' samples. The CDR3 coding sequence is TGTGCCAGCAGCCCGGGGACAGGGGAAGTATCTAGCACCTTC. Translated, it gives CASSPGTGEVSSTF.